This T cell receptor (beta chain) was retrieved from a study of blood T cell repertoires in COVID-19. CDR3 length: 15 amino acids. Per germline, CDR1 GTSNPN and CDR2 SVGIG (reference sequence). The germline V and J ends were trimmed by 3 bases and 2 bases, with 16 bases remaining between them. Profiling relied on immunoSEQ multiplex PCR, and the TCRdb table lists in-frame clones only, not all of them. The sample includes 320,000 or so clones, more than 75% of them seen just once. The chain links TRBV30 to TRBJ2-5; the D is unclear. The sample consisted of PBMCs or T cells enriched from blood (not recorded which). The sequence derives from a woman aged 25-40 years who had recovered from COVID-19. CDR3 nucleotide sequence: TGTGCCTGGAGACGACACCCACAAGCACAAGAGACCCAGTACTTC. Its protein product is CAWRRHPQAQETQYF. The full variable domain, in which reference TRBV30 and TRBJ2-5 provide the parts outside the CDR3, is SQTIHQWPATLVQPVGSPLSLECTVEGTSNPNLYWYRQAAGRGLQLLFYSVGIGQISSEVPQNLSASRPQDRQFILSSKKLLLSDSGFYLCAWRRHPQAQETQYFGPGTRLLVL.